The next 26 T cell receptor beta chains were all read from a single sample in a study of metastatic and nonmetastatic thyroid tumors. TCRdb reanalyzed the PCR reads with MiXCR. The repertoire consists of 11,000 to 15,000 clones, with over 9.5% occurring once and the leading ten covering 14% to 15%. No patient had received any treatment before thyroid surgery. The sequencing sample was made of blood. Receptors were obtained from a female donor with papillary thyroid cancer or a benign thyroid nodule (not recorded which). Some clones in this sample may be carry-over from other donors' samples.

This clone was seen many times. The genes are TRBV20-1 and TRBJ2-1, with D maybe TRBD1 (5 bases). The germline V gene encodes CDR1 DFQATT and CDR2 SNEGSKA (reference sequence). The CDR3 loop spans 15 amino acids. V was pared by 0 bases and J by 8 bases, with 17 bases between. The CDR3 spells CSARDRGRALDEQFF. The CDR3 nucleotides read TGCAGTGCTAGAGATAGGGGCAGGGCATTAGATGAGCAGTTCTTC.

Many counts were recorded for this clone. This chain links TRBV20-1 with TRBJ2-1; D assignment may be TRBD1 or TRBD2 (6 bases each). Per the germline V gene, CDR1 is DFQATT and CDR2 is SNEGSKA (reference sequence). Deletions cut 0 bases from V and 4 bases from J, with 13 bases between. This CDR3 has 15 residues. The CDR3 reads CSARDWRGDYNEQFF. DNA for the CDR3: TGCAGTGCTAGAGATTGGAGGGGGGATTACAATGAGCAGTTCTTC.

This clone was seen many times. CDR3 residues: CASSPGQLANTGELFF. DNA for the CDR3: TGTGCCAGCTCACCGGGACAACTCGCGAACACCGGGGAGCTGTTTTTT. This sequence joins TRBV18 and TRBJ2-2, with a possible D match to TRBD1 (6 bases). Germline V gene data show CDR1 as KGHSH and CDR2 as LQKENI. V was shortened by 3 bases and J by 0 bases, with 11 bases between the two germline ends. The CDR3 spans 16 residues.

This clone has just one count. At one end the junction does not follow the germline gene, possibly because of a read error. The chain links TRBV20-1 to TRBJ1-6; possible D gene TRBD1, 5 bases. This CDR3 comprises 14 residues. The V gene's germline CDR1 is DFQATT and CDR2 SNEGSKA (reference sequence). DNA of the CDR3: TGCAGTGCTATGCGGACAACTAATAATTCACCCATCCACTTT. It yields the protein CSAMRTTNNSPIHF.

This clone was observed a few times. The CDR3 here is CASSYSDAATQYF. The CDR3 bases are TGTGCCAGCAGTTACTCCGATGCGGCTACGCAGTATTTT. The genes are TRBV6-2 or TRBV6-3 and TRBJ2-3; D is ambiguous. V was cut by 0 bases and J by 8 bases, with 9 bases left in between. The germline V gene encodes CDR1 MNHEY and CDR2 SVGEGT. The CDR3 totals 13 residues.

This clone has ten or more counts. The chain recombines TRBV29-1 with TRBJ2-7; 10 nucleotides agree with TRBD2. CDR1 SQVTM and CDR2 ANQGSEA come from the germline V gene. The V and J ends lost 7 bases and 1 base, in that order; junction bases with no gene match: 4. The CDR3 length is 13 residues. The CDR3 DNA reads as TGCAGCGCCGGGACTAGCGATTCCTACGAGCAGTACTTC. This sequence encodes CSAGTSDSYEQYF.

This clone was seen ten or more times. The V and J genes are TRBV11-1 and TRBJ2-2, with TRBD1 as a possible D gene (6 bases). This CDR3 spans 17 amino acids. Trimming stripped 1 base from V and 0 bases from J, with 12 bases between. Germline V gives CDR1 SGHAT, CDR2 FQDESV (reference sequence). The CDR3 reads CASSLGSTGANTGELFF. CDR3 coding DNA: TGTGCCAGCAGCTTAGGGTCGACAGGCGCGAACACCGGGGAGCTGTTTTTT.

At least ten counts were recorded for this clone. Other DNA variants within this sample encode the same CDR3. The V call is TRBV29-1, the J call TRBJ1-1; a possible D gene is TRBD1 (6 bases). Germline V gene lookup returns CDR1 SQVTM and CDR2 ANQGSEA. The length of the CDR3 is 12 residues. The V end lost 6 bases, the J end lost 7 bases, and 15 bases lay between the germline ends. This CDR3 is CSVGGARGEAFF. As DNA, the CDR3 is TGCAGCGTGGGGGGGGCGCGGGGTGAAGCTTTCTTT.

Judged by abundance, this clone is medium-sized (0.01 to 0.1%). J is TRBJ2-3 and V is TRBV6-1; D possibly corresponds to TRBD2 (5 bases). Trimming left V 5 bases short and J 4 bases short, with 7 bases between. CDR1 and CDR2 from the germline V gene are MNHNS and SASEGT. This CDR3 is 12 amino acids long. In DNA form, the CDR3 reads TGTGCCAGCAGTCAGGAGGCAGATACGCAGTATTTT. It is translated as CASSQEADTQYF.

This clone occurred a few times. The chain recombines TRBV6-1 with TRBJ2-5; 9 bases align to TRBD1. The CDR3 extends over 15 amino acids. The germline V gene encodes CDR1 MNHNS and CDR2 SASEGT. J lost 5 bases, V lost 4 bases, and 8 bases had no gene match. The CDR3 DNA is TGTGCCAGCAGTGCAATTGGACAGGGGCTCGAGACCCAGTACTTC. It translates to CASSAIGQGLETQYF.

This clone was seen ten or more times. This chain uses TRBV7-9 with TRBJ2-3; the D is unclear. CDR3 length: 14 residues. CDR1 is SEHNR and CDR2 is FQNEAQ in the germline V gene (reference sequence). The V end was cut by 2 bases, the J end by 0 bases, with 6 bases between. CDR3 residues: CASSLRASTDTQYF. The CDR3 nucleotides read TGTGCCAGCAGCTTACGAGCTAGCACAGATACGCAGTATTTT.

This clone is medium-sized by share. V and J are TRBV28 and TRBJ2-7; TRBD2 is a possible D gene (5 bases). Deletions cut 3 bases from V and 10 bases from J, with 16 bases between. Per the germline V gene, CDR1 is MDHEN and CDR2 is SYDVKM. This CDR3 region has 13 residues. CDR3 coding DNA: TGTGCCAGCAGTTTTGCCCCCTTTGAGGGACAGTACTTC. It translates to CASSFAPFEGQYF.

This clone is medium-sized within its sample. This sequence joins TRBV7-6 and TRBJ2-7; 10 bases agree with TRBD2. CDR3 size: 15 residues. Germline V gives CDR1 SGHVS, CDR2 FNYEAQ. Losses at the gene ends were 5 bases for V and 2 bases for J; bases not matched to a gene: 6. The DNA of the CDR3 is TGTGCCAGCAGCGCCGGACTAGCGGAGACCTACGAGCAGTACTTC. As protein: CASSAGLAETYEQYF.

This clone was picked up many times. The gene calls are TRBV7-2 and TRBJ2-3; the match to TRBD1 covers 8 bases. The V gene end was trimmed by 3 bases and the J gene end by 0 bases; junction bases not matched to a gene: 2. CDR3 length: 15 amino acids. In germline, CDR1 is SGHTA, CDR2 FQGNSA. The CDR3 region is CASSFRQGSTDTQYF. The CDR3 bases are TGTGCCAGCAGCTTTCGACAGGGGAGCACAGATACGCAGTATTTT.

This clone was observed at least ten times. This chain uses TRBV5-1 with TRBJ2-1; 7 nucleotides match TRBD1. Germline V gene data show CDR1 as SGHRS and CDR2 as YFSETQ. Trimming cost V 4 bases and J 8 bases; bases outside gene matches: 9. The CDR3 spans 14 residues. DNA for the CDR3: TGCGCCAGCAGCCCAGGACAGGTTGACGATGAGCAGTTCTTC. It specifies CASSPGQVDDEQFF.

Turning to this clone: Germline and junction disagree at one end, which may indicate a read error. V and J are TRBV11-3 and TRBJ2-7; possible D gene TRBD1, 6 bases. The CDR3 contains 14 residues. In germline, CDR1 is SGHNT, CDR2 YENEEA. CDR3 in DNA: TGTGCCAGCAGCCTAGAGGGACACCACTACTATCAGTACTTC. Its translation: CASSLEGHHYYQYF.

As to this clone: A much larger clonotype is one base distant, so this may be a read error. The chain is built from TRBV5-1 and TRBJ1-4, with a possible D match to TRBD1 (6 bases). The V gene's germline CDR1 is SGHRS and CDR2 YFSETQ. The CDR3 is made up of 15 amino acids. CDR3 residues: CTSSLAWQGNEKLFF. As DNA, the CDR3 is TGCACCAGCAGCTTGGCCTGGCAGGGGAATGAAAAACTGTTTTTT.

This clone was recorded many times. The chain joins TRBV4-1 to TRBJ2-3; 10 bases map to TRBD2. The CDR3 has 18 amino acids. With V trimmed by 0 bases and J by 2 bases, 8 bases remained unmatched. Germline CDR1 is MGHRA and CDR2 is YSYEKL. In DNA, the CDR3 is TGCGCCAGCAGCCAAGATATAGTAAGCGGGGGGGCCACAGATACGCAGTATTTT. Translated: CASSQDIVSGGATDTQYF.

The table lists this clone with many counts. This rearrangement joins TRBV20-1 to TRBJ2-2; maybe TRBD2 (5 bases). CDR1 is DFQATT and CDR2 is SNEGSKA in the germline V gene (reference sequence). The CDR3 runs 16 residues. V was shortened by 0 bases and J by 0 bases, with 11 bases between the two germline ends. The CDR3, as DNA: TGCAGTGCTAGAGATCCGAGGGCCTCGAACACCGGGGAGCTGTTTTTT. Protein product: CSARDPRASNTGELFF.

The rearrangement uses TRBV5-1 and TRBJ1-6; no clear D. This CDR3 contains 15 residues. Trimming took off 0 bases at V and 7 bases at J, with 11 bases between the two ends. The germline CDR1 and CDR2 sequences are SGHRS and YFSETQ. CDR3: CASSLVEGVNSPLHF. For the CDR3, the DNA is TGCGCCAGCAGCTTGGTAGAGGGCGTGAATTCACCCCTCCACTTT.

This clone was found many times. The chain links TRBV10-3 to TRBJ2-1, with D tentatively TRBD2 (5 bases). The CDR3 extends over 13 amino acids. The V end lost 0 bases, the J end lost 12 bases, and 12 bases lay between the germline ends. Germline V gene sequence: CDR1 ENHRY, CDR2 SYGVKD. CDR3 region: CAISESRAEGQFF. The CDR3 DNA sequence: TGTGCCATCAGTGAGTCGCGGGCCGAGGGGCAGTTCTTC.

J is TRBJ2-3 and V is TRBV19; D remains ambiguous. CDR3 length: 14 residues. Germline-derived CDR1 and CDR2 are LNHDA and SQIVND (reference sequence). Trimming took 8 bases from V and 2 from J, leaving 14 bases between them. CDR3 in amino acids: CASGSLGYTDTQYF. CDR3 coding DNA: TGTGCCAGTGGTAGCTTGGGGTACACAGATACGCAGTATTTT.

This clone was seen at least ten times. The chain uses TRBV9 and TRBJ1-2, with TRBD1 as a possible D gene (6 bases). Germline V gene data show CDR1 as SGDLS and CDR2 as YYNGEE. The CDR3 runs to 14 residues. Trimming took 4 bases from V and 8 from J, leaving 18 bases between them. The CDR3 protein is CASSTRGFAKGYTF. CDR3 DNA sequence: TGTGCCAGCAGCACAAGGGGGTTTGCGAAGGGCTACACCTTC.

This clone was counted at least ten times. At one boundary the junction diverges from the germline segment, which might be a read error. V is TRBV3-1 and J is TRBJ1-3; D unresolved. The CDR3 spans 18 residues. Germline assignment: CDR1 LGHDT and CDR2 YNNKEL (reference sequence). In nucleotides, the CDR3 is TGTGCCAGCAGCCAAGGACATAGTTTTGGAAACTCTGGAGACACCATATATTTT. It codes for CASSQGHSFGNSGDTIYF.

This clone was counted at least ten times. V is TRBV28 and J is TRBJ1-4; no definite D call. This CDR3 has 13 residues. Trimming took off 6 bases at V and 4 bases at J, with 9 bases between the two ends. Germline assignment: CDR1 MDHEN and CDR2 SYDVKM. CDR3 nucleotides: TGTGCCAGCAGACTGGACGGTAATGAAAAACTGTTTTTT. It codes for CASRLDGNEKLFF.

CDR3 loop: CASSQDRPVGLSYGYTF. CDR3 coding DNA: TGCGCCAGCAGCCAAGATCGTCCAGTTGGCCTGAGCTATGGCTACACCTTC. The V gene is TRBV4-1, the J gene TRBJ1-2; D ambiguous. CDR1 is MGHRA and CDR2 is YSYEKL in the germline V gene. The CDR3 has 17 residues. The V and J ends lost 0 bases and 4 bases respectively, with 18 bases between them.